One and the same sample provided the 15 T cell receptor beta chains below, sequenced in a study of blood T cell repertoires in COVID-19. Profiling relied on immunoSEQ multiplex PCR, and the TCRdb table lists in-frame clones only, not all of them. The sample contains some 83,000 clones, 60% to 80% of which appear only once. The sample taken for sequencing was peripheral blood. All receptors derive from a woman older than 75 with acute or convalescent COVID-19.

This clone came up once. The chain couples TRBV15 to TRBJ2-1; D gene ambiguous. The CDR3 is made up of 15 amino acids. Trimming shortened V by 1 base and J by 0 bases, and 7 bases separated the two germline ends. Germline loops: CDR1 LNHNV, CDR2 YYDKDF (reference sequence). This CDR3 reads CATSRGRSSYNEQFF. In DNA form, the CDR3 reads TGTGCCACCAGCAGAGGTAGAAGCTCCTACAATGAGCAGTTCTTC.

This chain links TRBV21-1 with TRBJ1-4; TRBD1, the table's D call, lacks a check against the DNA. TRBV21-1 is a pseudogene segment. The CDR3 loop spans 14 amino acids. Here the CDR3 DNA reads TGTGCCTACGTAGGGGACAGGGGCGGTGAAAAACTGTTTTTT. This codes for CAYVGDRGGEKLFF.

This clone was counted between two and nine times. One end of the junction fails to match germline, which may point to a read error. The V gene is TRBV7-7, the J gene TRBJ2-5; D gene uncertain. The V gene's germline CDR1 is SSHAT and CDR2 FNYEAQ (reference sequence). CDR3 length: 11 amino acids. DNA for the CDR3: TGTGCTAGCAGCTTAGCCAGAAACCAGTACTTC. Amino acids: CASSLARNQYF.

This clone occurred once. The chain employs TRBV9 and TRBJ2-6; D unresolved. Between the trimmed V and J ends, which lost 8 bases and 0 bases, there was a span of 21 bases. Germline CDR1 SGDLS, CDR2 YYNGEE. The CDR3 loop spans 18 amino acids. CDR3 region: CASDTNPGLRSGANVLTF. For the CDR3, the DNA is TGTGCCAGTGACACCAACCCAGGCCTTCGCTCTGGGGCCAACGTCCTGACTTTC.

This clone was seen only once. The chain links TRBV9 to TRBJ1-5, with 9 bases fitting TRBD1. CDR1 is SGDLS and CDR2 is YYNGEE in the germline V gene. The CDR3 sequence is 13 residues long. V shed 3 bases and J 5 bases; nucleotides not matched to a gene: 0. CDR3 bases: TGTGCCAGCAGCGGGACAGGGGATCAGCCCCAGCATTTT. As protein: CASSGTGDQPQHF.

The chain links TRBV7-2 to TRBJ2-3; maybe TRBD1 (7 bases). The germline gives CDR1 SGHTA, CDR2 FQGNSA. The CDR3 sequence is 16 residues long. Deletions cut 6 bases from V and 2 bases from J, with 18 bases between. The CDR3 is CASSFIQGRDTDTQYF. The DNA for the CDR3 is TGTGCCAGCAGTTTTATACAGGGGCGGGACACAGATACGCAGTATTTT. The full variable domain, in which reference TRBV7-2 and TRBJ2-3 provide the parts outside the CDR3, is GAGVSQSPSNKVTEKGKDVELRCDPISGHTALYWYRQSLGQGLEFLIYFQGNSAPDKSGLPSDRFSAERTGGSVSTLTIQRTQQEDSAVYLCASSFIQGRDTDTQYFGPGTRLTVL.

The V and J genes are TRBV5-1 and TRBJ1-6; D possibly corresponds to TRBD1 (5 bases). Trimming removed 0 bases from V and 8 bases from J, with 9 bases in between. Germline lookup yields CDR1 SGHRS and CDR2 YFSETQ. This CDR3 has 14 residues. CDR3 bases: TGCGCCAGCAGCTTGGGGGGGGGAGATTCACCCCTCCACTTT. It codes for CASSLGGGDSPLHF.

This clone has just a few counts. The V and J genes are TRBV3-1 (or the pseudogene TRBV3-2) and TRBJ2-7, with D maybe TRBD2 (7 bases). Between the trimmed V and J ends, which lost 6 bases and 1 base, there was a span of 22 bases. CDR3 length equals 17 residues. The germline gives CDR1 LGHDT, CDR2 YNNKEL (reference sequence). CDR3 protein: CASSRRRRRGASYEQYF. The CDR3 DNA sequence: TGTGCCAGCAGTCGAAGAAGGAGACGGGGGGCATCCTACGAGCAGTACTTC.

The chain combines TRBV18 with TRBJ2-3; 7 nucleotides agree with TRBD1. V trimming: 3 bases; J trimming: 0 bases; junction bases outside the gene matches: 3. Per the germline V gene, CDR1 is KGHSH and CDR2 is LQKENI. This CDR3 is built from 15 residues. The CDR3: CASSPLDRSTDTQYF. The DNA of the CDR3 is TGTGCCAGCTCACCCCTGGACAGGAGCACAGATACGCAGTATTTT.

The genes are TRBV6-6 and TRBJ1-4; D not resolved. V shed 0 bases and J shed 0 bases, with 8 bases lying between them. Germline CDR1 and CDR2: MNHNY and SVGAGI (reference sequence). The CDR3 extends over 16 amino acids. CDR3 residues: CASSYSSVATNEKLFF. CDR3 nucleotides: TGTGCCAGCAGTTACTCGAGCGTTGCAACTAATGAAAAACTGTTTTTT.

CDR3: CASSLAGTGTFYEQYF. CDR3 sequence (DNA): TGTGCCAGCAGCTTGGCCGGGACAGGGACCTTCTACGAGCAGTACTTC. V usage is TRBV5-5 and J usage is TRBJ2-7, with 9 bases identical to TRBD1. Germline values: CDR1 SGHKS, CDR2 YYEKEE (reference sequence). There are 16 residues in the CDR3. V lost 0 bases to trimming and J lost 3 bases; unmatched junction nucleotides: 7.

This clone was observed a single time. This chain connects TRBV29-1 to TRBJ2-3; no reliable D call. Between the trimmed V and J ends, which lost 2 bases and 0 bases, there was a span of 12 bases. Germline CDR1 reads SQVTM; CDR2 reads ANQGSEA. The CDR3 consists of 15 residues. In DNA form, the CDR3 reads TGCAGCGTTGAAAGGAGAGAGAGGAGCACAGATACGCAGTATTTT. This sequence encodes CSVERRERSTDTQYF.

This clone was picked up one time. The chain couples TRBV15 to TRBJ2-7, with TRBD2 as a possible D gene (5 bases). Germline values: CDR1 LNHNV, CDR2 YYDKDF (reference sequence). The CDR3 has 14 residues. Trimming removed 0 bases from V and 4 bases from J, with 10 bases in between. The CDR3 sequence: CATSRDPGGYEQYF. CDR3 in DNA: TGTGCCACCAGCAGAGATCCCGGCGGGTACGAGCAGTACTTC.

The chain combines TRBV12-5 with TRBJ1-1; 7 bases line up with TRBD1. Germline CDR1 reads LGHNT; CDR2 reads FRNRAP. The length of the CDR3 is 15 residues. The V gene end was trimmed by 5 bases and the J gene end by 7 bases; junction bases not matched to a gene: 13. The chain's CDR3 is CASGTYTGEFREAFF. The CDR3 DNA is TGTGCTAGTGGTACCTACACAGGGGAGTTTCGTGAAGCTTTCTTT. Full variable domain (rest looked up from reference TRBV12-5 and TRBJ1-1): DARVTQTPRHKVTEMGQEVTMRCQPILGHNTVFWYRQTMMQGLELLAYFRNRAPLDDSGMPKDRFSAEMPDATLATLKIQPSEPRDSAVYFCASGTYTGEFREAFFGQGTRLTVV.

The chain carries TRBV19 and TRBJ2-7, with 7 nucleotides matching TRBD1. CDR1 and CDR2 from the germline V gene are LNHDA and SQIVND (reference sequence). The CDR3 extends over 15 amino acids. The V and J ends lost 5 bases and 4 bases, in that order; junction bases with no gene match: 11. CDR3 protein: CASSPRQGQRYEQYF. As DNA, the CDR3 is TGTGCCAGTAGTCCTAGACAGGGCCAGAGGTACGAGCAGTACTTC.